This entry describes one TCR beta chain. This sample is part of a study of control samples from healthy donors and cancer patients. The CDR3 runs to 15 residues. V shed 5 bases and J 2 bases; nucleotides not matched to a gene: 6. Germline V gene sequence: CDR1 SGHNT, CDR2 YYREEE (reference sequence). This table comes from immunoSEQ multiplex PCR, and its TCRdb copy is limited to in-frame clones, with some not included. The sample holds 130,000 or so clones, about 90% seen once. The chain employs TRBV5-4 and TRBJ1-2, with 10 bases matching TRBD1. The sequencing sample was made of blood. This TCR was recovered from a man aged 18 to 29 in good health. The CDR3 DNA is TGTGCCAGCAGTTTTCCGGACAGGGGGAACTATGGCTACACCTTC. It is translated as CASSFPDRGNYGYTF.